The sequence of this TCR beta chain was determined in a study of T cell changes during pregnancy in multiple sclerosis (dated by TCRdb to between 2018 and 2021). A note on the overall study: Changes in the T cell repertoire over the course of pregnancy were examined in this study in women with multiple sclerosis.

Turning to this clone: The target of this receptor is not known. No clone much larger than this one lies a single base away; base qualities are absent.

Library prep was done by the immunoSEQ multiplex PCR assay. What TCRdb holds here is the immuneACCESS table cut down to in-frame rearrangements. Part of the clones is not present; checked against another copy, under half of the missing clones reflect an unresolved V gene, and the others are unexplained. The sample records tens of thousands of clones, about 96% of which are singletons. Roughly 2.3% of the sample is taken by the ten largest. This TCR came from a female donor with multiple sclerosis, enrolled in a pregnancy study. This material consisted of CD8+ T cells from peripheral blood mononuclear cells, taken after pregnancy.

CDR3 loop: CASSFVSKSRETQYF. At the DNA level, the sequence is TGTGCCAGCAGTTTCGTGTCGAAGTCTCGGGAGACCCAGTACTTC. The sequence links TRBV28 to TRBJ2-5, with the D gene too uncertain to name. Reading the germline V gene gives CDR1 MDHEN and CDR2 SYDVKM. V is pared back by 3 bases and J by 5 bases, with 16 bases lying between the germline termini. From the cysteine up to the phenylalanine, the CDR3 has a length of 15 residues. CDR3 DNA is the only sequence kept; it has 45 bases, read in frame from the first base.